These T cell receptor beta chains were read from a single sample in a study of shared clonotypes between healthy human individuals. Assay used: immunoSEQ multiplex PCR; TCRdb lists only in-frame clones, some missing. The sample holds about 2,200,000 clones, roughly 91% seen once. Sequencing was performed on naive CD8+ T cells from PBMCs. These receptors all come from a man between 18 and 35 years old in good health. Some clones in this sample may be carry-over from other donors' samples. Each CDR3 is given without its conserved first and last residue. D genes are given only for firm matches.

CDR3: ASSVDTGGRGTEAF
V: TRBV9
D: TRBD1
J: TRBJ1-1

CDR3: ASSFRGGASYNEQF
V: TRBV5-8
D: NA
J: TRBJ2-1

CDR3: ASSQLAGGYEQY
V: TRBV6-5
D: TRBD2
J: TRBJ2-7

CDR3: ASSTSQGEVNNEQF
V: TRBV27
D: NA
J: TRBJ2-1

CDR3: ASSGHLYEQY
V: TRBV19
D: NA
J: TRBJ2-7

CDR3: ASRVGQGSSYEQY
V: TRBV27
D: TRBD1
J: TRBJ2-7

CDR3: ASSEQGKPQH
V: TRBV7-9
D: NA
J: TRBJ1-5

CDR3: ASSLAAYEQY
V: TRBV7-9
D: NA
J: NA

CDR3: ASSLAGREDNEQF
V: TRBV5-1
D: TRBD2
J: TRBJ2-1

CDR3: ASSDSPGAETQY
V: TRBV6-4
D: NA
J: TRBJ2-5

CDR3: ASSLVSYNEQF
V: TRBV7-9
D: NA
J: TRBJ2-1

CDR3: ASSLSSGEWDYGYT
V: TRBV27
D: NA
J: TRBJ1-2

CDR3: ATSSDGEGTDNTEAF
V: TRBV15
D: TRBD1
J: TRBJ1-1

CDR3: ASSLVQNTEAF
V: TRBV28
D: NA
J: TRBJ1-1

CDR3: ASSQVTGPLGRINTGELF
V: TRBV14
D: TRBD2
J: TRBJ2-2